This T cell receptor (beta chain) was sequenced for a study of control samples from healthy donors and cancer patients. Using immunoSEQ multiplex PCR, the repertoire was profiled, and TCRdb retains in-frame clones only, with some absent. Of some 130,000 clones in the sample, just under 95% were seen once. J was trimmed by 5 bases and V by 9 bases; bases with no gene match: 9. Germline assignment: CDR1 LNHDA and CDR2 SQIVND (reference sequence). The length of the CDR3 is 13 residues. Sequencing was performed on blood. The V and J genes are TRBV19 and TRBJ1-2; TRBD1 matches 7 bases. The receptor was isolated from a man aged 18 to 29 in good health. CDR3 DNA: TGTGCCAGCAGATGGACAGGTCCTTATGGCTACACCTTC. Translation gives CASRWTGPYGYTF.